This TCR beta chain appears in the sequencing data of a study of blood T cells in healthy people across ages. Study as a whole: T cells yielded about one barcoded beta molecule per two cells through template switching.

This CDR3 has 15 amino acids. V lost 8 bases and J lost 4; bases outside the gene matches: 11. In germline, CDR1 is MNHEY, CDR2 SVGEGT. Broader study findings: Per million T cells, TCR beta diversity dropped about linearly as age rose. Fewer expanded clones and more diversity marked long-lived versus aged donors.

A remark on this clonotype: Its antigen is unknown.

The authors drew about 10 milliliters of peripheral blood from each donor. Alongside a J-beta primer mix, a sample-barcoded 5' primer served in a second PCR lasting about 7 to 12 cycles. Each CDR3 protein is one row after TCRdb ran MiXCR on the 5' RACE reads. The profile shows some 670,000 distinct CDR3 sequences, around 52% of them singletons. J is TRBJ2-5 and V is TRBV6-2 or TRBV6-3; 9 bases agree with TRBD1. Sequenced: blood. The sequence was collected from a woman aged 80 or over in good health. CDR3 in amino acids: CASAPGQGNGETQYF. In DNA, the CDR3 is TGTGCCAGCGCTCCGGGACAGGGCAATGGAGAGACCCAGTACTTC.